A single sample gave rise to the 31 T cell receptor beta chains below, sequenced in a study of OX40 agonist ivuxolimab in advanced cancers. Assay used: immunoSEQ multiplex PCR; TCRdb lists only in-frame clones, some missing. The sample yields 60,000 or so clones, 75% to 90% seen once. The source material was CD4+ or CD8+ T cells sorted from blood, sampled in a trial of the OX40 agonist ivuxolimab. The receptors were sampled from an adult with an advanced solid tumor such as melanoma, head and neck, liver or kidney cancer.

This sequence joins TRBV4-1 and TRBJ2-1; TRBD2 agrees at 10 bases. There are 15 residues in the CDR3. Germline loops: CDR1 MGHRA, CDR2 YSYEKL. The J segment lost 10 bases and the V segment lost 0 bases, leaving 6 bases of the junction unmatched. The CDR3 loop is CASSQDSSGSQEQFF. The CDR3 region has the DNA TGCGCCAGCAGCCAAGATTCTAGCGGGAGTCAAGAGCAGTTCTTC.

CDR3: CASSLGRTNEKLFF. As DNA, the CDR3 is TGCGCCAGCAGCTTGGGGAGGACTAATGAAAAACTGTTTTTT. The chain has TRBV5-1 and TRBJ1-4; D is uncertain. Germline-derived CDR1 and CDR2 are SGHRS and YFSETQ. The CDR3 runs 14 residues. Trimming took 0 bases from V and 2 from J, leaving 5 bases between them.

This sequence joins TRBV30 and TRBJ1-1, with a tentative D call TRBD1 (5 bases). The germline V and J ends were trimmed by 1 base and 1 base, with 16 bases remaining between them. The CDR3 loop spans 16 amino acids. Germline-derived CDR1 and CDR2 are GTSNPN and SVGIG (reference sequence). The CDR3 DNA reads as TGTGCCTGGAGTGGTACCGGATTCGGGGGGAACACTGAAGCTTTCTTT. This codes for CAWSGTGFGGNTEAFF. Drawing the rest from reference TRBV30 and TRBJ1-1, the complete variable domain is SQTIHQWPATLVQPVGSPLSLECTVEGTSNPNLYWYRQAAGRGLQLLFYSVGIGQISSEVPQNLSASRPQDRQFILSSKKLLLSDSGFYLCAWSGTGFGGNTEAFFGQGTRLTVV.

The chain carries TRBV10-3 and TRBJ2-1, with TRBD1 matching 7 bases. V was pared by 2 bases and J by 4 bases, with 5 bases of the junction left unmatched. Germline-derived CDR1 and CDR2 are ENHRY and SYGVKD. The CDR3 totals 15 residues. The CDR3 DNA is TGTGCCATCAGTGAGGGACAGGATTGGTACAATGAGCAGTTCTTC. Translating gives CAISEGQDWYNEQFF.

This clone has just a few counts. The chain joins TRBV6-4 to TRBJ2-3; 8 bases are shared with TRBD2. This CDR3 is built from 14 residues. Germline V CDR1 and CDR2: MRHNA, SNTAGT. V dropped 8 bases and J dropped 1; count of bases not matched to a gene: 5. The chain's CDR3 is CASQRERGTDTQYF. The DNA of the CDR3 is TGTGCCAGCCAGCGGGAGAGGGGCACAGATACGCAGTATTTT.

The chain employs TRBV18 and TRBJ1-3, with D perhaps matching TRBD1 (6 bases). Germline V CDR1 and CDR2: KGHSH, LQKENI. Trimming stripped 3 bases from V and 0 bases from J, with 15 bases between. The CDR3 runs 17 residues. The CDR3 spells CASSPQGSPTSGNTIYF. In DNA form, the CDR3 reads TGTGCCAGCTCACCTCAGGGGTCCCCGACCTCTGGAAACACCATATATTTT.

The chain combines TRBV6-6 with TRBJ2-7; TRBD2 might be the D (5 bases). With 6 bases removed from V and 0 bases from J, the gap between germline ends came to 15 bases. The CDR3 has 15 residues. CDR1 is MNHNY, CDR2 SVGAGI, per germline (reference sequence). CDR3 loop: CASSLPGTASYEQYF. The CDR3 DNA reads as TGTGCCAGCAGCTTACCGGGAACCGCCTCCTACGAGCAGTACTTC.

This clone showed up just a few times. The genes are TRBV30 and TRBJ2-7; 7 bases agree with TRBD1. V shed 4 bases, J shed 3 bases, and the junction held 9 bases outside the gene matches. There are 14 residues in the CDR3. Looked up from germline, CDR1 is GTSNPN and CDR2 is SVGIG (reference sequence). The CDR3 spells CAWTGTASYYEQYF. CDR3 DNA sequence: TGTGCCTGGACCGGGACAGCATCCTACTACGAGCAGTACTTC.

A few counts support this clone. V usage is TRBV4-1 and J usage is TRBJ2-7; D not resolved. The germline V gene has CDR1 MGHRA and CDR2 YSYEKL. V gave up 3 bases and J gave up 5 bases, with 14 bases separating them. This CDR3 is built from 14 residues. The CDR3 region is CASSQEPLWDEQYF. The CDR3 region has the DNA TGCGCCAGCAGCCAGGAGCCCCTCTGGGACGAGCAGTACTTC.

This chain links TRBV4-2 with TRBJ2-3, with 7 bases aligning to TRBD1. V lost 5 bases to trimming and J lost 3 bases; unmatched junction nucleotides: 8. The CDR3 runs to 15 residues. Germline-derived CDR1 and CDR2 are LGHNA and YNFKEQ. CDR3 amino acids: CASSEAGTATDTQYF. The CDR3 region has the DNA TGTGCCAGCAGCGAAGCCGGGACAGCGACAGATACGCAGTATTTT.

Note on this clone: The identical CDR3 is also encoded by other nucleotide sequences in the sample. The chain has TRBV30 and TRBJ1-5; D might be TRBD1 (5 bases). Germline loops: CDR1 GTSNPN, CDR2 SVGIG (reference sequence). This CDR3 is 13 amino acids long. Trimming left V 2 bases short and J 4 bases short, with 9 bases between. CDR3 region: CAWSTGPNQPQHF. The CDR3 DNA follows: TGTGCCTGGAGTACGGGGCCGAATCAGCCCCAGCATTTT.

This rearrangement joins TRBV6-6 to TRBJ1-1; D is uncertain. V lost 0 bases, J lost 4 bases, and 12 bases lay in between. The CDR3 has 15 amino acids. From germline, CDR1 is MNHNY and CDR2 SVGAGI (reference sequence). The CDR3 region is CASSYSTLGGTEAFF. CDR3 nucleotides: TGTGCCAGCAGTTACTCGACTTTAGGAGGCACTGAAGCTTTCTTT.

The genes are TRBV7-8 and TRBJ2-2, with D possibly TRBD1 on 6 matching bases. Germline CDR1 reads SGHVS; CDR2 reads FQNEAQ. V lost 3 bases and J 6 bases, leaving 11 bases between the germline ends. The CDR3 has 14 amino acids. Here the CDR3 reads CASSFRDNPGELFF. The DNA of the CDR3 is TGTGCCAGCAGCTTCCGGGACAACCCCGGGGAGCTGTTTTTT.

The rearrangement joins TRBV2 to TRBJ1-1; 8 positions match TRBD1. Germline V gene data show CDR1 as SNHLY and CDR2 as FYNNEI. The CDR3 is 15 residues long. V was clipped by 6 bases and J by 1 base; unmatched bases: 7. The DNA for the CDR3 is TGTGCCAGCAGCCGGCAGGGGGCTGGGAACACTGAAGCTTTCTTT. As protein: CASSRQGAGNTEAFF.

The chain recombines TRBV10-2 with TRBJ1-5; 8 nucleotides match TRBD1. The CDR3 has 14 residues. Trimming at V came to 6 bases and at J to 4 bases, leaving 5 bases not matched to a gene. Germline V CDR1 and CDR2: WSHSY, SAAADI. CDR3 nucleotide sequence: TGCGCCAGCAGATACGGACAGGGAAATCAGCCCCAGCATTTT. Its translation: CASRYGQGNQPQHF.

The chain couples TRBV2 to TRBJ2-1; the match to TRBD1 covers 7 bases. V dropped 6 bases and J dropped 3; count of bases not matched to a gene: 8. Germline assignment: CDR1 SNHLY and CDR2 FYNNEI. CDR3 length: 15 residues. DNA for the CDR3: TGTGCCAGCAGGAGGTCCCGGGACAGCTACAATGAGCAGTTCTTC. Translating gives CASRRSRDSYNEQFF.

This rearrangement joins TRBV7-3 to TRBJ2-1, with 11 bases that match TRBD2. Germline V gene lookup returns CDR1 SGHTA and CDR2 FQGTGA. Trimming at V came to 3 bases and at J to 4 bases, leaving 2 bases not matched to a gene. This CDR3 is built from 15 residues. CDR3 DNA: TGTGCCAGCAGCTTTAGCGGGAGGGAATACAATGAGCAGTTCTTC. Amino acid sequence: CASSFSGREYNEQFF.

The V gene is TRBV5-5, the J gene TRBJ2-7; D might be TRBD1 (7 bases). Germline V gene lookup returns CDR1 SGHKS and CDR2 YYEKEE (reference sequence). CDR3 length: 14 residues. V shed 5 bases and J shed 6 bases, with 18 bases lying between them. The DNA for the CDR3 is TGTGCCAGCAGAAGGAGGGACAGCGAGAGCGAGCAGTACTTC. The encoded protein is CASRRRDSESEQYF.

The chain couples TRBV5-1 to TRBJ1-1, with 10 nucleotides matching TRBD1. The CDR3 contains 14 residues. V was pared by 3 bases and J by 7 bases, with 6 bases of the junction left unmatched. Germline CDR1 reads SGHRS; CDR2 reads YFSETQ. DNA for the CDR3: TGCGCCAGCAGCTGGGGACAGGGGAGACATGAAGCTTTCTTT. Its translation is CASSWGQGRHEAFF.

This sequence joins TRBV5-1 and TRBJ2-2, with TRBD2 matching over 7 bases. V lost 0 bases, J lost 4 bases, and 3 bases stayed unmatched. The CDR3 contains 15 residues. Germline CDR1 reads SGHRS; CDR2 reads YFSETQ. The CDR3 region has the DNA TGCGCCAGCAGCTTGGGACTAGCTACCACCGGGGAGCTGTTTTTT. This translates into CASSLGLATTGELFF.

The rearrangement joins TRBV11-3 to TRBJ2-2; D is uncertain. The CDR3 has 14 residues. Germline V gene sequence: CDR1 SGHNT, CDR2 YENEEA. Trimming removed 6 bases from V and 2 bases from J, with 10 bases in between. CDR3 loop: CASRVKFNTGELFF. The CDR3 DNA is TGTGCCAGCAGGGTCAAGTTTAACACCGGGGAGCTGTTTTTT.

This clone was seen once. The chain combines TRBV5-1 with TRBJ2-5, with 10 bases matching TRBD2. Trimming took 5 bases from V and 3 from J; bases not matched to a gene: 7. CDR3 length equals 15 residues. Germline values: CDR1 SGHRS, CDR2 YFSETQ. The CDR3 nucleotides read TGCGCCAGCAGTGGACTAGCGGCGAACAAAGAGACCCAGTACTTC. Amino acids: CASSGLAANKETQYF.

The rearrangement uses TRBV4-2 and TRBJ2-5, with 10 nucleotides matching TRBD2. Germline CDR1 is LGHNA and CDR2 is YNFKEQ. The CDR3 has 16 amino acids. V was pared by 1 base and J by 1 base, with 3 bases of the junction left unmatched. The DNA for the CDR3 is TGTGCCAGCAGCCAAGGGACTAGCGGTATCCAAGAGACCCAGTACTTC. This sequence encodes CASSQGTSGIQETQYF.

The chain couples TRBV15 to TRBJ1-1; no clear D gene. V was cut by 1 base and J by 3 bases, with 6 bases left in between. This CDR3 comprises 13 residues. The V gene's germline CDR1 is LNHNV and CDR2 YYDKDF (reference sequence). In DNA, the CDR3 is TGTGCCACCAGCAGAGTTATGGACACTGAAGCTTTCTTT. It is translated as CATSRVMDTEAFF.

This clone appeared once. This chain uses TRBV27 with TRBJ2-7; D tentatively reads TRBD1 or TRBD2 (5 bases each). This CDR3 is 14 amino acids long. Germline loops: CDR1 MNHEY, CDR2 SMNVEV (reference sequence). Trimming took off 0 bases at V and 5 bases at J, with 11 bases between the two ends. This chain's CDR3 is CASSLSTGRNEQYF. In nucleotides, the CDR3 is TGTGCCAGCAGTTTATCTACGGGGCGGAACGAGCAGTACTTC.

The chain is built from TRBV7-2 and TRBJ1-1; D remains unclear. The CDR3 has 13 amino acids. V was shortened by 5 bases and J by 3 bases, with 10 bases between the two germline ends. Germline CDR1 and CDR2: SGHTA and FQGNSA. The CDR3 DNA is TGTGCCAGCAGCATCGACACCTACACTGAAGCTTTCTTT. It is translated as CASSIDTYTEAFF.

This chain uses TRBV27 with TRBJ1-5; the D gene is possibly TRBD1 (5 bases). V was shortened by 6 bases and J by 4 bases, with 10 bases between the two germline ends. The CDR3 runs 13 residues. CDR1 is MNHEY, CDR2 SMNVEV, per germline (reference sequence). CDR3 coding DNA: TGTGCCAGCAGCCTAGGGACTAATCAGCCCCAGCATTTT. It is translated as CASSLGTNQPQHF.

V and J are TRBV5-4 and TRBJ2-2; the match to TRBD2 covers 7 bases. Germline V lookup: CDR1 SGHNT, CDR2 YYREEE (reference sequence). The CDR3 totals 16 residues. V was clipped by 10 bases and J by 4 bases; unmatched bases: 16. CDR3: CAGSVGGGTLTGELFF. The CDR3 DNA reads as TGTGCCGGGAGTGTCGGGGGAGGGACTCTCACCGGGGAGCTGTTTTTT.

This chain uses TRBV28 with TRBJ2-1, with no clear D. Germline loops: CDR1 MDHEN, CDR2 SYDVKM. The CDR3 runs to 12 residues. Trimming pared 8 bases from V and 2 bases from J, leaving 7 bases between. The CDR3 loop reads CASSAAYNEQFF. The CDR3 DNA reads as TGTGCCAGCTCAGCAGCCTACAATGAGCAGTTCTTC.

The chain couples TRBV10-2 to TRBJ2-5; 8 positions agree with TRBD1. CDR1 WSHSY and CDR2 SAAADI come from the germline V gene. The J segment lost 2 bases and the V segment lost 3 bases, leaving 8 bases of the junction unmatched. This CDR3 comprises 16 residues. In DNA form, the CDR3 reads TGCGCCAGCAGTGACTGGGGGACAGGCACACAAGAGACCCAGTACTTC. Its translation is CASSDWGTGTQETQYF.

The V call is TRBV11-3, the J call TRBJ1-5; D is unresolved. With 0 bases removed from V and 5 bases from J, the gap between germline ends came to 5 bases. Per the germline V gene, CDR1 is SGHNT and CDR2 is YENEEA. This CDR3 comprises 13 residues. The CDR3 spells CASSLDGYQPQHF. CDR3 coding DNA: TGTGCCAGCAGCTTAGATGGTTATCAGCCCCAGCATTTT.